This TCR beta chain was identified during a study of early T cells in non-severe SARS-CoV-2 infection. The CDR3 loop spans 18 amino acids. Per germline, CDR1 SGHAT and CDR2 FQNNGV. Comments on this clonotype: One end of the junction does not line up with germline, which may come from a read error.

TCRdb re-derived calls from the 5' RACE reads in MiXCR, one entry per CDR3 protein. Of around 110,000 distinct CDR3 sequences in the sample, over 8.5% were seen once. The V gene is TRBV11-2, the J gene TRBJ2-5, with D perhaps given as TRBD1 or TRBD2 (5 bases each). Source material: whole blood. The receptor was isolated from an adult who was a healthcare worker with PCR-confirmed SARS-CoV-2 infection or an uninfected control (not recorded which). Here the CDR3 reads CDSSLERQYGGFQETQYF. The CDR3 coding sequence is TGTGACAGCAGCTTAGAGAGACAGTATGGGGGTTTCCAGGAGACCCAGTACTTC.